This passage covers 25 T cell receptor beta chains from one sample sequenced in a study of blood T cell repertoires in COVID-19. Sequenced by immunoSEQ multiplex PCR; TCRdb stores in-frame clones only, minus some. In the table there are around 250,000 clones, more than 75% of which are singletons. Sample: PBMCs or T cells enriched from blood (not recorded which). The receptors derive from a woman aged 45-65 years who had been exposed to COVID-19.

This rearrangement joins TRBV2 to TRBJ1-4; D gene uncertain. Per germline, CDR1 SNHLY and CDR2 FYNNEI. V lost 5 bases to trimming and J lost 8 bases, with 9 bases between them. The CDR3 is made up of 12 amino acids. The CDR3 reads CASSLESEKLFF. The DNA for the CDR3 is TGTGCCAGCAGTCTAGAATCGGAAAAACTGTTTTTT.

The rearrangement uses TRBV16 and TRBJ1-1, with no clear D. The CDR3 has 14 amino acids. V lost 1 base to trimming and J lost 1 base, with 7 bases between them. From germline, CDR1 is KGHSY and CDR2 FQNENV. The CDR3 sequence: CASSQFQRNTEAFF. DNA of the CDR3: TGTGCCAGCAGCCAATTCCAGCGGAACACTGAAGCTTTCTTT.

The V call is TRBV3-1 (or the pseudogene TRBV3-2), the J call TRBJ1-3; D not resolved. Germline V gene lookup returns CDR1 LGHDT and CDR2 YNNKEL (reference sequence). Trimming took 1 base from V and 2 from J, leaving 9 bases between them. This CDR3 has 15 amino acids. CDR3 sequence: CASSQAGFAGNTIYF. DNA for the CDR3: TGTGCCAGCAGCCAAGCGGGGTTTGCTGGAAACACCATATATTTT.

The rearrangement links TRBV19 to TRBJ1-5, with D perhaps TRBD1 (6 bases). The length of the CDR3 is 15 residues. V lost 5 bases to trimming and J lost 1 base, with 12 bases between them. Germline loops: CDR1 LNHDA, CDR2 SQIVND (reference sequence). This CDR3 reads CASSRRGESNQPQHF. The DNA for the CDR3 is TGTGCCAGTAGTCGCAGGGGCGAGAGCAATCAGCCCCAGCATTTT.

The table lists this clone with a few counts. The chain joins TRBV5-6 to TRBJ2-6; 8 positions agree with TRBD1. V dropped 4 bases and J dropped 0; count of bases not matched to a gene: 12. Germline assignment: CDR1 SGHDT and CDR2 YYEEEE. The CDR3 is made up of 19 amino acids. DNA for the CDR3: TGTGCCAGCAGCCGCCTGCCGGGACAGGTAACCTCTGGGGCCAACGTCCTGACTTTC. This sequence encodes CASSRLPGQVTSGANVLTF.

The chain recombines TRBV5-4 with TRBJ1-1; 8 nucleotides agree with TRBD1. Trimming cost V 3 bases and J 5 bases; bases outside gene matches: 9. Germline loops: CDR1 SGHNT, CDR2 YYREEE (reference sequence). The CDR3 is made up of 15 amino acids. CDR3 sequence reads: CASSSADRGGTEAFF. CDR3 DNA: TGTGCCAGCAGCTCTGCCGACAGGGGTGGGACTGAAGCTTTCTTT.

This clone was seen a single time. This chain connects TRBV20-1 to TRBJ2-3, with 9 bases lining up with TRBD2. V shed 3 bases, J shed 5 bases, and the junction held 9 bases outside the gene matches. Germline CDR1 is DFQATT and CDR2 is SNEGSKA (reference sequence). CDR3 length equals 15 residues. The CDR3 coding sequence is TGCAGTGCTAGTTTAGCGGGGGCCCTGAGAGATACGCAGTATTTT. Translation gives CSASLAGALRDTQYF.

This chain joins TRBV6-5 and TRBJ2-3; TRBD2 aligns across 10 bases. Germline trimming cut 6 bases from V and 6 bases from J; bases unmatched to any gene: 6. Germline values: CDR1 MNHEY, CDR2 SVGAGI. CDR3 length: 14 amino acids. CDR3 residues: CASSPGLAVDTQYF. The DNA for the CDR3 is TGTGCCAGCAGCCCCGGACTAGCGGTGGATACGCAGTATTTT.

The chain carries TRBV29-1 and TRBJ1-2; 7 bases are a match to TRBD1. Per germline, CDR1 SQVTM and CDR2 ANQGSEA. The CDR3 is 15 amino acids. V shed 5 bases, J shed 5 bases, and the junction held 14 bases outside the gene matches. Here the CDR3 DNA reads TGCAGCGTTTCGGACAGGACCAAGGCCCGATATGGCTACACCTTC. It translates to CSVSDRTKARYGYTF.

This clone was recorded only once. DNA for the CDR3: TGTGCCAGCAGTTTAACACACGAAGCTTTCTTT. Translated, it gives CASSLTHEAFF. The chain joins TRBV28 to TRBJ1-1, with D uncertain. Germline V gives CDR1 MDHEN, CDR2 SYDVKM. V lost 2 bases and J 8 bases, leaving 6 bases between the germline ends. This CDR3 is built from 11 residues.

This clone was counted a single time. J is TRBJ1-4 and V is TRBV6-5; TRBD1 is a possible D gene (6 bases). From germline, CDR1 is MNHEY and CDR2 SVGAGI. This CDR3 is built from 15 residues. Trimming pared 4 bases from V and 8 bases from J, leaving 17 bases between. DNA of the CDR3: TGTGCCAGCAGTTTCACATCCAGGGGCAAAGAAAAACTGTTTTTT. Its translation is CASSFTSRGKEKLFF.

The chain links TRBV6-1 to TRBJ1-6; the D is unclear. The CDR3 is 16 amino acids. Germline V gene lookup returns CDR1 MNHNS and CDR2 SASEGT. Trimming removed 0 bases from V and 4 bases from J, with 10 bases in between. The CDR3 DNA sequence: TGTGCCAGCAGTGAAGCAACCAGGATTTATAATTCACCCCTCCACTTT. Protein sequence: CASSEATRIYNSPLHF.

The gene calls are TRBV7-3 and TRBJ1-2, with D perhaps matching TRBD1 (6 bases). CDR3 size: 13 residues. CDR1 is SGHTA, CDR2 FQGTGA, per germline. The germline V and J ends were trimmed by 5 bases and 7 bases, with 14 bases remaining between them. The CDR3 region has the DNA TGTGCCAGCAGCGCGGACAGTCGGAGTGGCTACACCTTC. It is translated as CASSADSRSGYTF.

The rearrangement joins TRBV5-1 to TRBJ2-3; D may be TRBD1 (7 bases). The V gene's germline CDR1 is SGHRS and CDR2 YFSETQ. Trimming removed 1 base from V and 2 bases from J, with 14 bases in between. This CDR3 comprises 16 residues. The CDR3 here is CASSLWDSGSTDTQYF. The CDR3 DNA is TGCGCCAGCAGCTTGTGGGACAGCGGGTCCACAGATACGCAGTATTTT.

The chain recombines TRBV27 with TRBJ1-5, with D maybe TRBD1 (6 bases). Trimming shortened V by 5 bases and J by 6 bases, and 17 bases separated the two germline ends. Germline CDR1 MNHEY, CDR2 SMNVEV (reference sequence). The CDR3 has 15 residues. DNA for the CDR3: TGTGCCAGCAGTGCAAGACAGGATCAGCGTCAGCCCCAGCATTTT. This gives the protein CASSARQDQRQPQHF.

This clone came up once. The rearrangement joins TRBV5-1 to TRBJ2-1; 10 bases agree with TRBD2. The CDR3 sequence is 15 residues long. V lost 4 bases and J lost 7; bases outside the gene matches: 8. Per the germline V gene, CDR1 is SGHRS and CDR2 is YFSETQ. CDR3 in DNA: TGCGCCAGCAGCCGTCTAGCGGGGGAATTGAATGAGCAGTTCTTC. It is translated as CASSRLAGELNEQFF.

The chain has TRBV3-1 (or the pseudogene TRBV3-2) and TRBJ2-2, with D tentatively TRBD2 (6 bases). The CDR3 extends over 15 amino acids. Germline values: CDR1 LGHDT, CDR2 YNNKEL (reference sequence). Trimming removed 0 bases at V and 6 bases at J, with 11 bases between. This chain's CDR3 is CASSQDWGVAGELFF. CDR3 bases: TGTGCCAGCAGCCAAGATTGGGGGGTGGCCGGGGAGCTGTTTTTT.

The genes are TRBV11-3 and TRBJ2-3; D is uncertain. The germline V and J ends were trimmed by 1 base and 0 bases, with 2 bases remaining between them. Germline V gives CDR1 SGHNT, CDR2 YENEEA. This CDR3 has 13 amino acids. CDR3 protein: CASSLASTDTQYF. DNA for the CDR3: TGTGCCAGCAGCTTAGCTAGCACAGATACGCAGTATTTT. The complete variable domain, with remaining parts taken from reference TRBV11-3 and TRBJ2-3, reads EAGVVQSPRYKIIEKKQPVAFWCNPISGHNTLYWYLQNLGQGPELLIRYENEEAVDDSQLPKDRFSAERLKGVDSTLKIQPAELGDSAVYLCASSLASTDTQYFGPGTRLTVL.

The chain combines TRBV5-1 with TRBJ2-1; unclear D gene. Trimming pared 4 bases from V and 6 bases from J, leaving 17 bases between. This CDR3 comprises 15 residues. Germline-derived CDR1 and CDR2 are SGHRS and YFSETQ. The CDR3 region has the DNA TGCGCCAGCAGCCCGGCCTACAAAACGGGCAATGAGCAGTTCTTC. This sequence encodes CASSPAYKTGNEQFF. The full variable domain, with the rest looked up from reference TRBV5-1 and TRBJ2-1, is KAGVTQTPRYLIKTRGQQVTLSCSPISGHRSVSWYQQTPGQGLQFLFEYFSETQRNKGNFPGRFSGRQFSNSRSEMNVSTLELGDSALYLCASSPAYKTGNEQFFGPGTRLTVL.

The V gene is TRBV6-2 or TRBV6-3, the J gene TRBJ1-5; D is uncertain. Trimming pared 2 bases from V and 10 bases from J, leaving 21 bases between. CDR3 size: 16 residues. Germline-derived CDR1 and CDR2 are MNHEY and SVGEGT. CDR3 coding DNA: TGTGCCAGCAGTTACGGAAAGATGTCGCGGGTTGAACCCCAGCATTTT. Translating it yields CASSYGKMSRVEPQHF.

Of note for this clone: Other DNA sequences in the same sample also yield this CDR3. The chain uses TRBV18 and TRBJ2-5; D call uncertain. From germline, CDR1 is KGHSH and CDR2 LQKENI. Trimming took off 3 bases at V and 4 bases at J, with 6 bases between the two ends. CDR3 length equals 12 residues. CDR3 protein: CASSPSRETQYF. The CDR3 nucleotides read TGTGCCAGCTCACCTTCTCGAGAGACCCAGTACTTC.

This chain joins TRBV6-2 or TRBV6-3 and TRBJ2-5, with 7 positions matching TRBD1. This CDR3 region has 17 residues. Germline CDR1 MNHEY, CDR2 SVGEGT. With V trimmed by 4 bases and J by 4 bases, 15 bases remained unmatched. The CDR3: CASSFNLAGTEGETQYF. The CDR3, as DNA: TGTGCCAGCAGTTTCAACCTCGCCGGGACAGAGGGAGAGACCCAGTACTTC.

DNA of the CDR3: TGTGCCAGCAGTCCCCATCCAACTAATGAAAAACTGTTTTTT. Encoded protein: CASSPHPTNEKLFF. V gene TRBV2 combines with J gene TRBJ1-4; D is unresolved. V shed 5 bases and J shed 0 bases, with 7 bases lying between them. Per the germline V gene, CDR1 is SNHLY and CDR2 is FYNNEI. The CDR3 length is 14 residues.

The J gene is TRBJ1-6, the V gene TRBV27; possible D gene TRBD1, 5 bases. V lost 3 bases, J lost 6 bases, and 15 bases lay in between. The CDR3 loop spans 16 amino acids. Germline CDR1 MNHEY, CDR2 SMNVEV (reference sequence). CDR3 in DNA: TGTGCCAGCAGTTTTGGATCAGGGATTGGTAATTCACCCCTCCACTTT. Amino acid sequence: CASSFGSGIGNSPLHF.

The chain carries TRBV5-4 and TRBJ2-7, with 7 bases identical to TRBD2. After removal of 0 bases from V and 0 bases from J, the junction contained 3 bases not matched to a gene. The CDR3 has 15 amino acids. Germline loops: CDR1 SGHNT, CDR2 YYREEE (reference sequence). CDR3 amino acids: CASSLGTSVSYEQYF. DNA of the CDR3: TGTGCCAGCAGCTTGGGCACTAGCGTCTCCTACGAGCAGTACTTC.